This is a list of T cell receptor beta chains from one sample in a study of tumor-infiltrating lymphocytes in primary liver carcinoma. TCRdb itself ran the multiplex PCR reads through MiXCR, one entry per CDR3 protein. This sample carries some 50,000 distinct CDR3 sequences, about two thirds of them seen once, and the ten largest clones take 25% to 35%. Sequencing was performed on liver tumor tissue from sampling region 5. The receptors come from a middle-aged man with primary liver carcinoma and hepatitis B virus infection. Both conserved end residues are part of each CDR3. Some rows mark clone size as missing; the rest say once, few, many or name a class of expanded clone.

abundance,j_gene,v_gene,CDR3aa
-,TRBJ2-7,TRBV11-2,CASSLSDGAYERYF
-,TRBJ2-7,TRBV12-3/TRBV12-4,CASSQQGVAEQYF
-,TRBJ2-1,TRBV29-1,CSVELDRIRSFNERFF
-,TRBJ2-2,TRBV11-2,CASSDGRNTYTGELFF
many,TRBJ2-4,TRBV6-6,CATLWGGLAGEEDIQYF
-,TRBJ2-5,TRBV6-6,CASSYRQWGGTLYF
-,TRBJ2-3,TRBV11-1,CANTLGTSTQTETQYF
few,TRBJ2-5,TRBV10-3,CAISPGEQGVWYF
-,TRBJ2-1,TRBV6-5,CASRVLAGEHNEQFF
few,TRBJ2-5,TRBV7-3,CASSEGLAEAETQYF
-,TRBJ2-3,TRBV7-8,CAGSFPSGAGGRTDTQYF
-,TRBJ2-3,TRBV29-1,CAANVAGASDTQYF
-,TRBJ1-3,TRBV20-1,CSASSDSGHTIYF
-,TRBJ1-1,TRBV11-1,CASRSTLDTEVFF
-,TRBJ2-2,TRBV4-1,CTNSLRQGEAGELFF
-,TRBJ2-2,TRBV11-2,CARSSVALAGTGELCF
-,TRBJ2-5,TRBV2,CASSILEGETQYF
-,TRBJ2-5,TRBV29-1,CSYLQEETKYF
few,TRBJ1-1,TRBV6-1,CPSRILGNTEAFF
-,TRBJ1-3,TRBV7-9,CASSLTGQSGNTTYF
many,TRBJ2-4,TRBV4-1,CASSQIPGTSAAKNIQYF
-,TRBJ1-1,TRBV29-1,CSVTDRGHTEHFF
-,TRBJ2-7,TRBV11-2,CFSSLAAREYEQYF
-,TRBJ2-1,TRBV12-3/TRBV12-4,CASSTRDSDGEQIF
-,TRBJ2-1,TRBV5-4,CASGEALYNEQFF
-,TRBJ2-3,TRBV11-2,CASSVQPGTATNTQYF
many,TRBJ2-7,TRBV13,CASSPNGRAPLEQYF
-,TRBJ2-7,TRBV6-1,CVNSATGGWRPTSYEQYF
-,TRBJ2-7,TRBV30,CAWRFAYEQYF
-,TRBJ2-7,TRBV4-1,CASSQGTVSYERYF
-,TRBJ2-3,TRBV6-1,CASFQLAGLATDTQYF
-,TRBJ2-1,TRBV24-1,CATSVKRRVGSSYSEQFF
few,TRBJ2-5,TRBV15,CATSRDWEFETQYF
-,TRBJ1-1,TRBV12-3/TRBV12-4,CASSLGSPGTEAFF
-,TRBJ2-2,TRBV11-2,CASNVRSENTGELFF
-,TRBJ2-2,TRBV4-1,CASSLAGDVRGELFF
many,TRBJ2-5,TRBV28,CASSLSSGSATQYF
-,TRBJ2-6,TRBV6-5,CASSPRTGMKAGANVLAF
-,-,TRBV5-6,CACRFGAVGNEQYF
-,TRBJ2-1,TRBV5-6,CASRFGAVGNGQFF
once,TRBJ2-2,TRBV10-3,CAISGPNTEELFF